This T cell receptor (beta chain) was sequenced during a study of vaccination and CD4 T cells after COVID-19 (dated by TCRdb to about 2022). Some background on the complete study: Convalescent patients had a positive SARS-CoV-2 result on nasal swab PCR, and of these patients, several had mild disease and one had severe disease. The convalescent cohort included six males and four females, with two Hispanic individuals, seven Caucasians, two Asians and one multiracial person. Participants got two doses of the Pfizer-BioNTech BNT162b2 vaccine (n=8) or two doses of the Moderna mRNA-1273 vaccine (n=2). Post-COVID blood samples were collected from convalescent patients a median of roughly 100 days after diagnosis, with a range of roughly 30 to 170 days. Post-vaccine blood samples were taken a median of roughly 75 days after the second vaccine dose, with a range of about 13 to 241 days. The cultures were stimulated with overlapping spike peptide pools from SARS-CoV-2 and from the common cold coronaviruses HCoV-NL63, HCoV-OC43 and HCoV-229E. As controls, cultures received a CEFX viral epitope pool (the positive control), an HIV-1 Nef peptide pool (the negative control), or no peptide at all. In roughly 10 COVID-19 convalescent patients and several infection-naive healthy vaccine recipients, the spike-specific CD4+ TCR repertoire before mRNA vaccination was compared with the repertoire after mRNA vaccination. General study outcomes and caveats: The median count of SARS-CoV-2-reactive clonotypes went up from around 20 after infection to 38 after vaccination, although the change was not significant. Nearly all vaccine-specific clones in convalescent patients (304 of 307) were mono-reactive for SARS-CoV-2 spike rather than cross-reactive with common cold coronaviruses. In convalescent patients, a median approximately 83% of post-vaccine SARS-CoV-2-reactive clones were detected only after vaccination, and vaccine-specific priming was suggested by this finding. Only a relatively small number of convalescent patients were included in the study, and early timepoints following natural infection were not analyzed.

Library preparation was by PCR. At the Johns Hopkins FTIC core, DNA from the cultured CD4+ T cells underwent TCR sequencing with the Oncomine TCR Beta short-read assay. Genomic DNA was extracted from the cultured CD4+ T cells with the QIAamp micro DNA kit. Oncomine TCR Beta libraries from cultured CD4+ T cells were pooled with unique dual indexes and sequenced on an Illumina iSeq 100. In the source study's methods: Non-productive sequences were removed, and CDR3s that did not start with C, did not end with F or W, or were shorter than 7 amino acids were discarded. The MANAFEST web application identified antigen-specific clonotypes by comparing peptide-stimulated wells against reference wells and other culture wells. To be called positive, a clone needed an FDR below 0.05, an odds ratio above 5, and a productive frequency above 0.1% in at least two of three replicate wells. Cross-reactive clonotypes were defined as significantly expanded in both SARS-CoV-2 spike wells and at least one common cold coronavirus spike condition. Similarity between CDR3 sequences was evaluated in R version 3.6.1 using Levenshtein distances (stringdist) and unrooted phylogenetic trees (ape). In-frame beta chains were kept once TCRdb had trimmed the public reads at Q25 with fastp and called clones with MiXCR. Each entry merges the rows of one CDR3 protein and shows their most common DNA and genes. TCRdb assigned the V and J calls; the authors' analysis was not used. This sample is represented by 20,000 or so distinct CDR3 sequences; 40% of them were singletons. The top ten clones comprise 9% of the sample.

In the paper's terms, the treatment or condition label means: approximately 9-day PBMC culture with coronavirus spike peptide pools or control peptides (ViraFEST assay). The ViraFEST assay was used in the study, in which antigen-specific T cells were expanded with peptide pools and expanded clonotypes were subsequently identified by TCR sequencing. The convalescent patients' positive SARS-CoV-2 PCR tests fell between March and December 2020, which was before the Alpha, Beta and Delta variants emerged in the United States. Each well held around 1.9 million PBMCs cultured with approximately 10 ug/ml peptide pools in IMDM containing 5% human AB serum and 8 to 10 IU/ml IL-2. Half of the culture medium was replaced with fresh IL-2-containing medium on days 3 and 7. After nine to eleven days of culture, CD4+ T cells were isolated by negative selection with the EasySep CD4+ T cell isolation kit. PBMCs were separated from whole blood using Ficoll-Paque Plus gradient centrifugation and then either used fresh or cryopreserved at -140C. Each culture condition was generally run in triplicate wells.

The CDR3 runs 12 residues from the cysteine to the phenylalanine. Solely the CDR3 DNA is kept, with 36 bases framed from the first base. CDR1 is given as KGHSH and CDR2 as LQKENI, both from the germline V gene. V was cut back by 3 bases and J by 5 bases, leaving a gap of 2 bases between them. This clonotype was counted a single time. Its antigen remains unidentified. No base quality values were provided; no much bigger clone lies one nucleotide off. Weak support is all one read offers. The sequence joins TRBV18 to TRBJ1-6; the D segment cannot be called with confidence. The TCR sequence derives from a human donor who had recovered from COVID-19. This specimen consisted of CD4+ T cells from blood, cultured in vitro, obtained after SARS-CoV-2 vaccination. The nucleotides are TGTGCCAGCTCACCCGATAATTCACCCCTCCACTTT. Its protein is CASSPDNSPLHF.